Below are 7 T cell receptor beta chains sequenced from a single sample in a study. One entry per CDR3 protein, called by TCRdb with MiXCR from the 5' RACE reads. The sample contains over 45,000 distinct CDR3 sequences, roughly 28% of which appear only once. The sorted Tregs were CD4+CD25+CD127-/low cells. Sequencing was done on a sample of tumor-infiltrating Tregs sorted from the breast tumor. These receptors were obtained from a female donor with breast cancer.

To note about this clonotype: The junction departs from the called germline gene at one end, perhaps through a read error. V gene TRBV9 combines with J gene TRBJ2-5; 7 nucleotides match TRBD2. The CDR3 runs to 18 residues. Germline V gene sequence: CDR1 SGDLS, CDR2 YYNGEE. This chain's CDR3 is CASSPTLPARGYQVTQYF. The CDR3, as DNA: TGTGCCAGCAGCCCAACCCTTCCCGCGCGGGGGTACCAAGTGACCCAGTACTTC.

This clonotype was counted a few times. This sequence joins TRBV6-4 and TRBJ2-2; 8 nucleotides align to TRBD1. CDR1 MRHNA and CDR2 SNTAGT come from the germline V gene. This CDR3 is 14 amino acids long. Germline trimming cut 8 bases from V and 2 bases from J; bases unmatched to any gene: 4. As DNA, the CDR3 is TGTGCCAGCGGACAGGGTGGAAACACCGGGGAGCTGTTTTTT. Its protein product is CASGQGGNTGELFF.

This clonotype was seen only once. Since a much larger clone is just one base distant, this may be a read error. The chain combines TRBV27 with TRBJ1-2; the D is unclear. Germline V CDR1 and CDR2: MNHEY, SMNVEV (reference sequence). The CDR3 runs 15 residues. CDR3 amino acids: CAGSPEGIALRGYTF. The CDR3 DNA is TGTGCCGGCAGTCCAGAGGGTATTGCATTACGTGGCTACACCTTC.

This sequence joins TRBV6-6 and TRBJ1-2; possible D gene TRBD1, 6 bases. V dropped 1 base and J dropped 6 bases, with 21 bases sitting between them. The V gene's germline CDR1 is MNHNY and CDR2 SVGAGI (reference sequence). The CDR3 is made up of 17 amino acids. The CDR3 here is CASSYLGGAGVSDGYTF. For the CDR3, the DNA is TGTGCCAGCAGTTACTTAGGGGGGGCAGGTGTAAGTGATGGCTACACCTTC.

This clonotype showed up many times. The rearrangement uses TRBV20-1 and TRBJ1-3; maybe TRBD1 (6 bases). Germline V CDR1 and CDR2: DFQATT, SNEGSKA (reference sequence). The CDR3 contains 16 residues. V lost 3 bases and J lost 0, with 15 bases in between. DNA of the CDR3: TGCAGTGCTAGTCAGGGGAAGTCCTCCTCTGGAAACACCATATATTTT. Protein product: CSASQGKSSSGNTIYF.

In its sample, this clonotype was seen many times. V and J are TRBV7-2 and TRBJ2-5; 7 bases align to TRBD2. The CDR3 spans 16 residues. Per germline, CDR1 SGHTA and CDR2 FQGNSA. Trimming at V came to 5 bases and at J to 3 bases, leaving 12 bases not matched to a gene. Here the CDR3 DNA reads TGTGCCAGCAGCCCCTATGGGGGAGGGCAAGAAGAGACCCAGTACTTC. Its protein is CASSPYGGGQEETQYF.

This clonotype was seen only a few times. The V gene is TRBV12-3 or TRBV12-4, the J gene TRBJ2-1; 10 nucleotides agree with TRBD1. The CDR3 consists of 14 residues. Trimming at V came to 6 bases and at J to 8 bases, leaving 7 bases not matched to a gene. CDR3 bases: TGTGCCAGCAGGCCGGGACAGGGGTCCCATGAGCAGTTCTTC. Protein: CASRPGQGSHEQFF.